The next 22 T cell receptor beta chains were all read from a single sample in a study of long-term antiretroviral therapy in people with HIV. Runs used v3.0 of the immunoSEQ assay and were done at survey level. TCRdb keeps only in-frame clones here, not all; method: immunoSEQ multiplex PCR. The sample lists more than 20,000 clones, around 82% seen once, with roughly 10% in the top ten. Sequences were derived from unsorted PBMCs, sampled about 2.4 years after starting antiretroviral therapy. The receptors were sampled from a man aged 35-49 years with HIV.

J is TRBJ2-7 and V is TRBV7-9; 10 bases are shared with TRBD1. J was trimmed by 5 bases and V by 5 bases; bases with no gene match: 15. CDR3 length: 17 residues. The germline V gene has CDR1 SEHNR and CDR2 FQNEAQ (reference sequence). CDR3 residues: CASSPTRQGAASDEQYF. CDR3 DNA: TGTGCCAGCAGCCCCACACGACAGGGGGCGGCGTCTGACGAGCAGTACTTC.

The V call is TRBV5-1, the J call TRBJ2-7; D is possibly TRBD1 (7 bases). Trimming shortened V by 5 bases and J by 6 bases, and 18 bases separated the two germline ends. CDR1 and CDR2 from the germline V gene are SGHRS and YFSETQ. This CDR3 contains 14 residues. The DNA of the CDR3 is TGCGCCAGCAGTATCCGGCAGGGGGACTCCGAGCAGTACTTC. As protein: CASSIRQGDSEQYF.

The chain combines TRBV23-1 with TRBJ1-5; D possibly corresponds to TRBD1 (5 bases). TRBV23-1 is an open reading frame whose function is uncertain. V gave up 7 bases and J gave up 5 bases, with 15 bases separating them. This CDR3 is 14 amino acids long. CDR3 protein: CASTPTVTHQPQHF. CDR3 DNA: TGCGCCAGCACCCCGACAGTCACCCATCAGCCCCAGCATTTT.

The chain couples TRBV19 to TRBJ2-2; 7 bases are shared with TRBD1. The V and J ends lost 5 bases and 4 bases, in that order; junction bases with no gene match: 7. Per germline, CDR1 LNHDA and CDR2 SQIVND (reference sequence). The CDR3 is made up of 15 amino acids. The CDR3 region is CASSYDRAGTGELFF. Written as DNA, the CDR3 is TGTGCCAGTAGTTACGACAGGGCCGGCACCGGGGAGCTGTTTTTT.

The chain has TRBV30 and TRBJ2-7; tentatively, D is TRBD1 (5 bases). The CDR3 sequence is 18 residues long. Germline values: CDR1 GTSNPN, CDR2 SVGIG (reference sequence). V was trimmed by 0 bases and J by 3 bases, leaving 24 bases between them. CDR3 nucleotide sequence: TGTGCCTGGAGTGTTGACGGTCACCACGCGATCAGGGACTACGAGCAGTACTTC. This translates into CAWSVDGHHAIRDYEQYF. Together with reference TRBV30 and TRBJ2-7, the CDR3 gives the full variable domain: SQTIHQWPATLVQPVGSPLSLECTVEGTSNPNLYWYRQAAGRGLQLLFYSVGIGQISSEVPQNLSASRPQDRQFILSSKKLLLSDSGFYLCAWSVDGHHAIRDYEQYFGPGTRLTVT.

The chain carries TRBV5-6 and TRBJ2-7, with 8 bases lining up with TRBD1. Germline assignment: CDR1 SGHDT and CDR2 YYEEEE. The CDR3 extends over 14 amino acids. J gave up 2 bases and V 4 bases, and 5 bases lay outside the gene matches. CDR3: CASSLGQATYEQYF. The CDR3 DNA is TGTGCCAGCAGCCTGGGACAGGCTACCTACGAGCAGTACTTC.

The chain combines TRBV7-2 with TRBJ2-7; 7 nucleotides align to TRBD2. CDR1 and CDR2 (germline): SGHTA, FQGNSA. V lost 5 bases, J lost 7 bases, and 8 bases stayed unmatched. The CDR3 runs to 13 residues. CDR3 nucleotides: TGTGCCAGCAGCACCGTACTAGCGATAGAGCAGTACTTC. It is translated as CASSTVLAIEQYF.

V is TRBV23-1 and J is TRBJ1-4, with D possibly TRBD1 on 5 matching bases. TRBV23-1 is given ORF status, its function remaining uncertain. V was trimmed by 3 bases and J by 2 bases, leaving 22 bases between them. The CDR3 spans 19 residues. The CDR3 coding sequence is TGCGCCAGCAGTCAGATACTCGGGGCCCCAGAACCGACTAATGAAAAACTGTTTTTT. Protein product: CASSQILGAPEPTNEKLFF.

The CDR3 protein is CASSSSLLAIQETQYF. The CDR3 nucleotides read TGTGCCAGCAGTTCATCCCTACTAGCGATCCAAGAGACCCAGTACTTC. This chain connects TRBV27 to TRBJ2-5, with 7 positions matching TRBD2. Per the germline V gene, CDR1 is MNHEY and CDR2 is SMNVEV (reference sequence). V lost 4 bases and J lost 1; bases outside the gene matches: 9. The CDR3 sequence is 16 residues long.

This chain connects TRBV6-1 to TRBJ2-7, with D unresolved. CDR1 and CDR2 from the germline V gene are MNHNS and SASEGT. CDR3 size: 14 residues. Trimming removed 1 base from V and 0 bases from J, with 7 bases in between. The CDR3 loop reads CASSEGRSSYEQYF. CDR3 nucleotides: TGTGCCAGCAGTGAAGGTAGGAGCTCCTACGAGCAGTACTTC.

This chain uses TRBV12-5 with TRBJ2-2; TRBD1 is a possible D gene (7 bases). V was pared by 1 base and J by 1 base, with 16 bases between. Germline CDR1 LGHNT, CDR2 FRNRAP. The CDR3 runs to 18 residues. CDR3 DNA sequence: TGTGCTAGTGGTTTGGCCCGGAGGGGACAGCTGAACACCGGGGAGCTGTTTTTT. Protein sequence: CASGLARRGQLNTGELFF.

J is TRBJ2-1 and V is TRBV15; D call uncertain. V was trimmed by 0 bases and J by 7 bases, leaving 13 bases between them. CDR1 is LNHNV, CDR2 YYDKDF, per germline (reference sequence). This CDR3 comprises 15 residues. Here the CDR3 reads CATSRDSLGMNEQFF. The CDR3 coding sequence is TGTGCCACCAGCAGAGATTCCTTGGGGATGAATGAGCAGTTCTTC.

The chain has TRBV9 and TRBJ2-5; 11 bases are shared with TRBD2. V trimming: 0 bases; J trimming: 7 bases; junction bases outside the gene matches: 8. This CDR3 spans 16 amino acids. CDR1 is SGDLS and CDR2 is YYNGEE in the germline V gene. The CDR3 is CASSVGPSGGTGTQYF. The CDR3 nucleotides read TGTGCCAGCAGCGTAGGTCCTAGCGGGGGGACCGGGACCCAGTACTTC. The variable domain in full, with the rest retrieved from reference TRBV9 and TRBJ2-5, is DSGVTQTPKHLITATGQRVTLRCSPRSGDLSVYWYQQSLDQGLQFLIQYYNGEERAKGNILERFSAQQFPDLHSELNLSSLELGDSALYFCASSVGPSGGTGTQYFGPGTRLLVL.

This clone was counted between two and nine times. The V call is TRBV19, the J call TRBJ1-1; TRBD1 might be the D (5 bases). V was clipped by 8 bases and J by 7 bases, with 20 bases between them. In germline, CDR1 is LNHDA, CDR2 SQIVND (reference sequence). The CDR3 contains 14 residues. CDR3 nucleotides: TGTGCCAGTCGACGGGGCCCGGAGAGGGATGAAGCTTTCTTT. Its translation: CASRRGPERDEAFF.

The CDR3 protein is CASTHRGPNTEAFF. CDR3 nucleotide sequence: TGTGCCAGTACACACAGGGGGCCCAACACTGAAGCTTTCTTT. J is TRBJ1-1 and V is TRBV19; 9 bases match TRBD1. V lost 7 bases to trimming and J lost 2 bases; unmatched junction nucleotides: 5. CDR1 is LNHDA and CDR2 is SQIVND in the germline V gene (reference sequence). The CDR3 has 14 amino acids.

The CDR3 DNA follows: TGTGCCAGTAGTACCGGGAGGCTGGGAGCTTTCTTT. Translating gives CASSTGRLGAFF. This rearrangement joins TRBV19 to TRBJ1-1; no clear D. Germline CDR1 is LNHDA and CDR2 is SQIVND (reference sequence). V was clipped by 4 bases and J by 10 bases, with 13 bases between them. The length of the CDR3 is 12 residues.

CDR3 loop: CASSSNRGSNQPQHF. CDR3 in DNA: TGTGCCAGTAGTTCTAACAGAGGTAGCAATCAGCCCCAGCATTTT. The chain joins TRBV19 to TRBJ1-5; D unresolved. Germline CDR1 reads LNHDA; CDR2 reads SQIVND (reference sequence). V shed 5 bases and J shed 0 bases, with 11 bases lying between them. The CDR3 loop spans 15 amino acids.

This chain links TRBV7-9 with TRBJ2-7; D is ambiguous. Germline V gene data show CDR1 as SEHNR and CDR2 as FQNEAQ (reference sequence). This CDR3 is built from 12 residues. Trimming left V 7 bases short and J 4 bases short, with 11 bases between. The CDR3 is CASTRTDYEQYF. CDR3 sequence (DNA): TGTGCCAGCACCCGGACCGATTACGAGCAGTACTTC.

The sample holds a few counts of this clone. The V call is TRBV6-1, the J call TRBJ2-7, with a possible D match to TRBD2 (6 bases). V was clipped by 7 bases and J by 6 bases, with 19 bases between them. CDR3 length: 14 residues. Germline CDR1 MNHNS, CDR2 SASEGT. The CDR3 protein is CASKGSGPPPEQYF. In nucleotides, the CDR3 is TGTGCCAGCAAGGGGAGCGGGCCGCCCCCCGAGCAGTACTTC.

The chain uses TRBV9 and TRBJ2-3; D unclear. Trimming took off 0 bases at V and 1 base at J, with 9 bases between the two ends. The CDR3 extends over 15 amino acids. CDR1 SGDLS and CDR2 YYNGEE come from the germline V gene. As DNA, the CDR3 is TGTGCCAGCAGCGTAGGGAACATACGCACAGATACGCAGTATTTT. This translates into CASSVGNIRTDTQYF. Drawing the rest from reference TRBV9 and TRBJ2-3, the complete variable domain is DSGVTQTPKHLITATGQRVTLRCSPRSGDLSVYWYQQSLDQGLQFLIQYYNGEERAKGNILERFSAQQFPDLHSELNLSSLELGDSALYFCASSVGNIRTDTQYFGPGTRLTVL.

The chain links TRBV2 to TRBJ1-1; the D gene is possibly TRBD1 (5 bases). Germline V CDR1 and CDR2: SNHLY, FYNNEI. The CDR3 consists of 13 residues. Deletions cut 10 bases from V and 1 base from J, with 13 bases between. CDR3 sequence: CATKGVPNTEAFF. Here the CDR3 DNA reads TGTGCCACCAAAGGGGTCCCGAACACTGAAGCTTTCTTT.

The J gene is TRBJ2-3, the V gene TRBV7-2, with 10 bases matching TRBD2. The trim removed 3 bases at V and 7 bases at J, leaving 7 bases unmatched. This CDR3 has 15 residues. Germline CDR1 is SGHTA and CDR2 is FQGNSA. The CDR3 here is CASSFVAGGYNTQYF. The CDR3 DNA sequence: TGTGCCAGCAGCTTTGTAGCGGGAGGTTATAATACGCAGTATTTT. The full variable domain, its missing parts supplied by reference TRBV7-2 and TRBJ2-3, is GAGVSQSPSNKVTEKGKDVELRCDPISGHTALYWYRQSLGQGLEFLIYFQGNSAPDKSGLPSDRFSAERTGGSVSTLTIQRTQQEDSAVYLCASSFVAGGYNTQYFGPGTRLTVL.